This T cell receptor (beta chain) derives from a study of tumor-infiltrating lymphocytes in primary liver carcinoma. Study background: Sample yields of productive TCRbeta reads, ranging from roughly 3.5 to 7.13 million, were similar across tissue types. Study-wide points: The samples were not sorted (they were bulk), so CD4+ and CD8+ repertoires were not compared.

Of note for this clonotype: The antigen is not known. This could be a read error, since a much larger clone is one nucleotide away.

The input was approximately 500 ng total RNA; TCR beta cDNA was made from it with a constant-region primer. Researchers made the TCR beta libraries by running three nested multiplex PCR rounds with slightly modified ARM-PCR. In the first two PCR rounds, TRBV1-TRBV30 forward primers were paired with a C-beta reverse primer, and each round lasted around 10 cycles. TCRdb processed the multiplex PCR reads anew with MiXCR; each CDR3 protein has one entry. The table lists about 320,000 distinct CDR3 sequences, 65% of them singletons. Blood RNA came from unsorted whole blood; germline DNA was also extracted. Chronic HBV infection, untreated so far, was present in the patients. Germline V CDR1 and CDR2: MNHEY, SVGAGI. There are 14 residues in the CDR3.

This TCR was recovered from a middle-aged man with primary liver carcinoma and hepatitis B virus infection. Specimen: peripheral blood. The rearrangement joins TRBV6-5 to TRBJ2-1; D is undetermined. CDR3 coding DNA: TGTGCCAGCAGTTACGAGAGCTCCTACAATGAGCACTTCTTC. Amino acids: CASSYESSYNEHFF.